What follows is one T cell receptor beta chain and its context. The protocol was immunoSEQ multiplex PCR, while the TCRdb copy is restricted to in-frame clones and leaves out a portion. The sample contains 630,000 or so clones, more than 70% of which appear only once. This record comes from a study of shared T cell receptors in the human thymus. The CDR3 has 17 residues. V lost 5 bases to trimming and J lost 5 bases; unmatched junction nucleotides: 8. The germline CDR1 and CDR2 sequences are PRHDT and FYEKMQ (reference sequence). These data are also associated with another study on human thymus T cells. From that second work: Samples came from healthy Finnish infants during open corrective cardiac surgery. Thymus specimens were resections from corrective heart surgery. Thymic as well as blood repertoires seemed to favor certain V and J genes unevenly. Unrelated individuals were reported by related research to share highly overlapping thymic repertoires.

Sequenced input: thymocytes. The clonotype was recovered from a boy younger than two with a congenital heart defect. The chain is built from TRBV13 and TRBJ2-2; the match to TRBD2 covers 13 bases. CDR3 sequence (DNA): TGTGCCAGCAGCGAGACTAGCGGGAGGTCGTGTACCGGGGAGCTGTTTTTT. Its translation is CASSETSGRSCTGELFF.